Listed here is a single TCR beta chain. This specimen belongs to a study of blood T cell repertoires in COVID-19. Looking at the study overall: PBMCs, B-cell-depleted T cells, or T cells were the source of the cDNA or gDNA that made up the material.

With 2 bases removed from V and 8 bases from J, the gap between germline ends came to 10 bases. This CDR3 is 13 amino acids long. CDR1 is SGHTA and CDR2 is FQGNSA in the germline V gene. Clones were sequenced by immunoSEQ multiplex PCR, and TCRdb holds only the in-frame ones, with some missing. The sample includes approximately 81,000 clones, approximately 91% of them seen just once. The chain recombines TRBV7-2 with TRBJ1-5; D perhaps matches TRBD1 (6 bases). This clonotype was sampled from a man aged 70-80 years with active or convalescent COVID-19. The sample was peripheral blood. CDR3 sequence reads: CASSLQGQEPQHF. In nucleotides, the CDR3 is TGTGCCAGCAGCTTACAGGGGCAGGAGCCCCAGCATTTT. Full variable domain (remainder filled in from reference TRBV7-2 and TRBJ1-5): GAGVSQSPSNKVTEKGKDVELRCDPISGHTALYWYRQSLGQGLEFLIYFQGNSAPDKSGLPSDRFSAERTGGSVSTLTIQRTQQEDSAVYLCASSLQGQEPQHFGDGTRLSIL.